This T cell receptor (beta chain) came from a study of human T cells and chemical hapten exposure. This clonotype was counted ten times or more. The antigen is undetermined. General observations from the study: Counts of expanded TCRs at PT1 were positively correlated with patch test score. The number of TCRs above 1 in 1000 frequency did not change after DPC sensitization. Each of the donors had alopecia, so their immune responses may not resemble those of healthy people.

The germline CDR1 and CDR2 sequences are MNHEY and SMNVEV (reference sequence). The CDR3 is 13 residues long. Trimming stripped 5 bases from V and 5 bases from J, with 12 bases between. Via MiXCR, TCRdb re-called the RACE reads, giving one row per CDR3 protein. The sample has 62,000 or so distinct CDR3 sequences; roughly 11% are singletons. Time point noted: pre-sensitization, week 0. Stated treatment: therapeutic diphenylcyclopropenone sensitization with weekly scalp DPC. Drawing of blood took place ahead of applying each patch test. The sample consisted of whole blood, taken in connection with sensitization to the hapten diphenylcyclopropenone (DPC). The rearrangement uses TRBV27 and TRBJ1-2; D is ambiguous. This clonotype was sampled from a woman between 50 and 59 years old with alopecia areata. Some clones in this sample may be carry-over from other donors' samples. CDR3 sequence: CASSPRGGYGYTF. The CDR3 DNA sequence: TGTGCCAGCAGTCCCCGGGGAGGGTATGGCTACACCTTC.